This T cell receptor beta chain was identified in a study of T cells in Graves' hyperthyroidism and ophthalmopathy. There are 14 residues in the CDR3. The germline gives CDR1 SEHNR, CDR2 FQNEAQ (reference sequence). The V gene lost 5 bases and the J gene lost 3 bases, with 14 bases spanning the gap. RNA transcripts yielded amplified TCR beta CDR3 regions. An initial round of RT-PCR targeting the TCR CDR3 relied on the HTBI primer set. TCRdb re-derived calls from the multiplex PCR reads in MiXCR, one entry per CDR3 protein. Of almost 350,000 distinct CDR3 sequences in the sample, roughly 20% were seen once. This clonotype was seen at least ten times.

The sequencing sample was made of blood. This receptor was obtained from a woman aged 40 to 49 with Graves' ophthalmopathy. V and J are TRBV7-9 and TRBJ2-7; D is perhaps TRBD1 or TRBD2 (5 bases each). The CDR3 region has the DNA TGTGCCAGCAGCGGATCGGGACGGTACTACGAGCAGTACTTC. Residues: CASSGSGRYYEQYF.